This entry concerns a single T cell receptor beta chain. Its matching antigen is unknown. The assay was immunoSEQ multiplex PCR, and TCRdb's table has in-frame clones only and misses some. The repertoire includes more than 95,000 clones, 94% of them detected once, and 1% to 1.5% sits in the top ten. Between the trimmed V and J ends, which lost 6 bases and 2 bases, there was a span of 13 bases. CDR1 and CDR2 (germline): MDHEN, SYDVKM. The CDR3 covers 14 residues. This entry belongs to a study of cytomegalovirus exposure and HLA in healthy donors. Findings and limits, study-wide: Among TCR sequences, most were rare, though some public TCRs appeared in many donors. CMV antigen specificity was confirmed in vitro for a few CMV-associated chains. The study recorded 164 TCR beta chains that were cytomegalovirus-associated.

The sample comprised PBMCs. The chain uses TRBV28 and TRBJ2-5; no clear D. The TCR sequence derives from a woman aged 18-35 years in good health and CMV-seronegative. The DNA for the CDR3 is TGTGCCAGCAGAAGGAGTTGGTTGCAAGAGACCCAGTACTTC. It encodes CASRRSWLQETQYF.